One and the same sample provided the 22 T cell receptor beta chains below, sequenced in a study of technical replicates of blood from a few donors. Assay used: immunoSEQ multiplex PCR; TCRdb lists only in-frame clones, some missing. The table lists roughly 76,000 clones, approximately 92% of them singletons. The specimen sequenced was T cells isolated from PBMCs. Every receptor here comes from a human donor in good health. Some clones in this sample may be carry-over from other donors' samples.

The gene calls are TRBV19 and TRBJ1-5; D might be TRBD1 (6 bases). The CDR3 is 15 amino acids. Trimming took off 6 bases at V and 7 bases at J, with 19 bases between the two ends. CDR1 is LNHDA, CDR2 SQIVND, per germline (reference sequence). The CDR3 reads CASSGSGVGGQPQHF. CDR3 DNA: TGTGCCAGTAGCGGATCAGGGGTCGGGGGGCAGCCCCAGCATTTT.

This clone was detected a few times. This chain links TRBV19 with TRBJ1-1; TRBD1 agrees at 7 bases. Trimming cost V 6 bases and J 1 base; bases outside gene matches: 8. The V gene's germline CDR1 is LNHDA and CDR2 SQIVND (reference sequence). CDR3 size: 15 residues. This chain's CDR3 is CASSLGTATNTEAFF. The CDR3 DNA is TGTGCCAGTAGCCTTGGGACAGCAACGAACACTGAAGCTTTCTTT.

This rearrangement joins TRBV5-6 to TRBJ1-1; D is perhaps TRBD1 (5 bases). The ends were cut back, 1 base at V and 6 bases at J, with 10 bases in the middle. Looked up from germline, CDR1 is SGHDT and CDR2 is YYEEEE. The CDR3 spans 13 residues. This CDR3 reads CASSLPGWAEAFF. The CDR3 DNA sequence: TGTGCCAGCAGCTTGCCAGGGTGGGCTGAAGCTTTCTTT.

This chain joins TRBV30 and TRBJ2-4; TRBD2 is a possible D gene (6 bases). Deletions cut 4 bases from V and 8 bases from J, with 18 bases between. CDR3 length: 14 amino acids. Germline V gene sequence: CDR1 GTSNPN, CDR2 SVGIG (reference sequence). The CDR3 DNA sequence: TGTGCCTGGAATCCCAGCGGAGGGGCGGACATTCAGTACTTC. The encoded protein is CAWNPSGGADIQYF.

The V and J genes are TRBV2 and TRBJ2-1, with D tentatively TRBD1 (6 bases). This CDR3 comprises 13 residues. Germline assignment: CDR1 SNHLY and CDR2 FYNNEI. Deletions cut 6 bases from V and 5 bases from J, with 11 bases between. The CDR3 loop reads CASRGDTDNEQFF. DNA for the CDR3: TGTGCCAGCAGGGGGGACACAGACAATGAGCAGTTCTTC.

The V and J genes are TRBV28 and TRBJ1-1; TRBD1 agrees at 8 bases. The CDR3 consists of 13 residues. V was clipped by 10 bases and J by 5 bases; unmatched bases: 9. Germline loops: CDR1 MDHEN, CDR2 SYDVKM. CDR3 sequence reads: CAILDRGLTEAFF. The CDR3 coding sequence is TGTGCCATCTTAGACAGGGGCCTTACTGAAGCTTTCTTT.

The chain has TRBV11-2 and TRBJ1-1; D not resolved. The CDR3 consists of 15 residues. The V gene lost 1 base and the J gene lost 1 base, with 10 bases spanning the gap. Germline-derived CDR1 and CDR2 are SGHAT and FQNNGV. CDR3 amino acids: CASSLGLRGNTEAFF. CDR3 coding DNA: TGTGCCAGCAGCTTAGGTCTCCGCGGGAACACTGAAGCTTTCTTT.

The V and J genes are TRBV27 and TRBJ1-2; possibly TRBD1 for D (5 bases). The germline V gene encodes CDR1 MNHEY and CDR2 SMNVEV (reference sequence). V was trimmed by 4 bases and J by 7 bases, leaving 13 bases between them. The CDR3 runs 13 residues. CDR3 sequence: CASSSTGPTGYTF. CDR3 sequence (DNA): TGTGCCAGCAGTTCAACAGGTCCAACTGGCTACACCTTC.

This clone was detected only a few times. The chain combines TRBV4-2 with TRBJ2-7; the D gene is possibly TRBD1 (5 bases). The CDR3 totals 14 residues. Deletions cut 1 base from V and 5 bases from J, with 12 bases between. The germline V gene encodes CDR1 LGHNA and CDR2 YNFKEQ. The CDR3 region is CASSQGQGANEQYF. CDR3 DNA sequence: TGTGCCAGCAGCCAAGGGCAAGGGGCTAACGAGCAGTACTTC.

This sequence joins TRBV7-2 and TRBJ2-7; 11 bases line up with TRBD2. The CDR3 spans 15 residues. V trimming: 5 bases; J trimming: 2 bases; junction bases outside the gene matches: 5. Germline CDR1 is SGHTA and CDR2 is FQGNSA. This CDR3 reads CASSQGLAETYEQYF. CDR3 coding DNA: TGTGCCAGCAGCCAGGGACTAGCGGAAACCTACGAGCAGTACTTC.

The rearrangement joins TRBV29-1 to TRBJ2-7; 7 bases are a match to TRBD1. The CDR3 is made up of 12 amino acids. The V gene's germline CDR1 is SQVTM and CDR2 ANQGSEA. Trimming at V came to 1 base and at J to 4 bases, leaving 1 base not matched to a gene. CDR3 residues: CSVEGDRYEQYF. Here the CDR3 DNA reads TGCAGCGTTGAAGGGGACAGATACGAGCAGTACTTC.

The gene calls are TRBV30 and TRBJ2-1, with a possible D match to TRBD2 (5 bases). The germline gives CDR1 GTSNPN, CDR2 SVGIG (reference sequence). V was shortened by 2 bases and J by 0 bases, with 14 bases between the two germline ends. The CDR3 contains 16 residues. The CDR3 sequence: CAWSRRGLSSYNEQFF. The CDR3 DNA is TGTGCCTGGAGTCGGCGAGGGCTTAGCTCCTACAATGAGCAGTTCTTC. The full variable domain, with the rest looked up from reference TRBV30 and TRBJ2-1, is SQTIHQWPATLVQPVGSPLSLECTVEGTSNPNLYWYRQAAGRGLQLLFYSVGIGQISSEVPQNLSASRPQDRQFILSSKKLLLSDSGFYLCAWSRRGLSSYNEQFFGPGTRLTVL.

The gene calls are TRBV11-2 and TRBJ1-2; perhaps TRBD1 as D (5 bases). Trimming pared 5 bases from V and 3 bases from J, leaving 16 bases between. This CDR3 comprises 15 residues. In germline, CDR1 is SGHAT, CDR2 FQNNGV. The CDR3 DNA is TGTGCCAGCAGCCCGTTGAAATCGGGGGACTATGGCTACACCTTC. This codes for CASSPLKSGDYGYTF.

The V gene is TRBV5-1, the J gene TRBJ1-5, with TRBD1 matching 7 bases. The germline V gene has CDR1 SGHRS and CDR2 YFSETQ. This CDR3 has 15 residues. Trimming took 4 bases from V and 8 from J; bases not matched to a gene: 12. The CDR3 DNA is TGCGCCAGCAGCCCCAGTCCGACAGGGTCCGAGCCCCAGCATTTT. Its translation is CASSPSPTGSEPQHF. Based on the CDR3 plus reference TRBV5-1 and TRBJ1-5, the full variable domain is KAGVTQTPRYLIKTRGQQVTLSCSPISGHRSVSWYQQTPGQGLQFLFEYFSETQRNKGNFPGRFSGRQFSNSRSEMNVSTLELGDSALYLCASSPSPTGSEPQHFGDGTRLSIL.

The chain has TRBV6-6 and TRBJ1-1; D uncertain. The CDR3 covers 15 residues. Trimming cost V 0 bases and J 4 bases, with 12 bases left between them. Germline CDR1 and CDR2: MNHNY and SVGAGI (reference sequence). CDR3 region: CASSYSTSGITEAFF. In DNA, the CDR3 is TGTGCCAGCAGTTACTCGACCTCAGGTATCACTGAAGCTTTCTTT.

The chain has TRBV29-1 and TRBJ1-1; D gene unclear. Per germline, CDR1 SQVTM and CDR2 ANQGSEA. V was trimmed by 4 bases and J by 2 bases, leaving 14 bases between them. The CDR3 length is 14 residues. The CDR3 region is CSVVAEGFNTEAFF. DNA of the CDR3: TGCAGCGTTGTAGCGGAGGGATTTAACACTGAAGCTTTCTTT.

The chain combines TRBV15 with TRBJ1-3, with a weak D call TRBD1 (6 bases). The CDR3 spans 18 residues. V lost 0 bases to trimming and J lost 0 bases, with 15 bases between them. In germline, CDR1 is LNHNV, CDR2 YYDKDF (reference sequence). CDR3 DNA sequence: TGTGCCACCAGCAGAGATCGGGGGGCGGCCCTCTCTGGAAACACCATATATTTT. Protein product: CATSRDRGAALSGNTIYF. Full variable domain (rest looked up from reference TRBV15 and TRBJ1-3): DAMVIQNPRYQVTQFGKPVTLSCSQTLNHNVMYWYQQKSSQAPKLLFHYYDKDFNNEADTPDNFQSRRPNTSFCFLDIRSPGLGDTAMYLCATSRDRGAALSGNTIYFGEGSWLTVV.

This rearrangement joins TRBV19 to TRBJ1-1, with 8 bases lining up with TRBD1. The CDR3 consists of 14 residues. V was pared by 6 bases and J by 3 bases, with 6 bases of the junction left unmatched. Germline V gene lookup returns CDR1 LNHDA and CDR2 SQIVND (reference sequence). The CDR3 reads CASSIVQGDTEAFF. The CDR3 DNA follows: TGTGCCAGTAGCATCGTACAGGGGGACACTGAAGCTTTCTTT.

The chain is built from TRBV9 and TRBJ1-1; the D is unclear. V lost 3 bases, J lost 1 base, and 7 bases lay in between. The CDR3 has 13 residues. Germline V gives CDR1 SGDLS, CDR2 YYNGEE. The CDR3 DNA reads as TGTGCCAGCAGCGCATCCCAGAACACTGAAGCTTTCTTT. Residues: CASSASQNTEAFF.

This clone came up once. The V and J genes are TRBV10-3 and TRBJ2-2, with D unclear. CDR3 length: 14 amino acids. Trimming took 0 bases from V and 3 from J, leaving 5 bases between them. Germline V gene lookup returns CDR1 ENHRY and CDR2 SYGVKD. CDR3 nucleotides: TGTGCCATCAGTGAGTCTCGTGACACCGGGGAGCTGTTTTTT. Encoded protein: CAISESRDTGELFF.

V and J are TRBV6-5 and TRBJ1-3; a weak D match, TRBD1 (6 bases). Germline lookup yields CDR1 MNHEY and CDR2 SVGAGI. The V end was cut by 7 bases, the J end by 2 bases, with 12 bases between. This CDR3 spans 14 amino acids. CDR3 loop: CASIAGATGNTIYF. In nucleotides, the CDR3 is TGTGCCAGCATCGCAGGGGCGACTGGAAACACCATATATTTT.

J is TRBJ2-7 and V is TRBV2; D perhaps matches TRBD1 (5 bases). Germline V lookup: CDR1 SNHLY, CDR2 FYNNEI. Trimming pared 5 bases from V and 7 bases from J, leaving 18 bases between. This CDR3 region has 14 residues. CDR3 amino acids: CASSQETQVLEQYF. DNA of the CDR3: TGTGCCAGCAGTCAAGAGACACAGGTCTTGGAGCAGTACTTC.